What follows are 11 T cell receptor beta chains derived from one specimen sequenced in a study of T cell changes during pregnancy in multiple sclerosis. The method was immunoSEQ multiplex PCR; TCRdb's version includes in-frame clones alone and lacks a portion of them. The sample contains 30,000 to 40,000 clones, roughly nine tenths of which appear only once. The sequencing used CD4+ T cells from peripheral blood mononuclear cells, collected in the third trimester of pregnancy. The source of these receptors is a female donor in good health, enrolled as a control in a pregnancy study.

The CDR3 coding sequence is TGTGCCAGCAGCCCCCGGGCGGGGGGAACCTACGAGCAGTACTTC. Its translation: CASSPRAGGTYEQYF. The chain links TRBV7-2 to TRBJ2-7, with TRBD2 matching 8 bases. Trimming at V came to 5 bases and at J to 2 bases, leaving 8 bases not matched to a gene. The CDR3 spans 15 residues. Per germline, CDR1 SGHTA and CDR2 FQGNSA.

The genes are TRBV27 and TRBJ2-2, with D possibly being TRBD2 (5 bases). CDR3 length: 16 amino acids. In germline, CDR1 is MNHEY, CDR2 SMNVEV (reference sequence). With 8 bases removed from V and 4 bases from J, the gap between germline ends came to 20 bases. As DNA, the CDR3 is TGTGCCAGCCAACCGGGATACTCCCCGGGCACCGGGGAGCTGTTTTTT. Encoded protein: CASQPGYSPGTGELFF.

The chain combines TRBV28 with TRBJ2-3, with TRBD1 matching 11 bases. Trimming cost V 2 bases and J 4 bases; bases outside gene matches: 8. This CDR3 region has 17 residues. CDR1 MDHEN and CDR2 SYDVKM come from the germline V gene. CDR3 sequence (DNA): TGTGCCAGCAGTTTAGTGGGACAGGGGGTATTCGCAGATACGCAGTATTTT. Its protein is CASSLVGQGVFADTQYF.

This clone showed up just a few times. The chain couples TRBV7-9 to TRBJ1-1, with 7 bases matching TRBD1. Germline CDR1 reads SEHNR; CDR2 reads FQNEAQ (reference sequence). Trimming removed 5 bases from V and 1 base from J; junction bases left unmatched: 7. The CDR3 length is 15 residues. The CDR3 coding sequence is TGTGCCAGCAGCCGTAAAGACAGGGAGAACACTGAAGCTTTCTTT. Translated, it gives CASSRKDRENTEAFF.

This clone has just one count. The genes are TRBV6-6 and TRBJ1-1; D gene ambiguous. Trimming stripped 8 bases from V and 5 bases from J, with 18 bases between. CDR1 is MNHNY and CDR2 is SVGAGI in the germline V gene (reference sequence). The CDR3 loop spans 14 amino acids. In DNA, the CDR3 is TGTGCCAGCCGTTCGTACGGGGTGGAAACTGAAGCTTTCTTT. It codes for CASRSYGVETEAFF.

This clone was seen more than once but under ten times. The chain has TRBV30 and TRBJ1-1; 11 bases map to TRBD1. This CDR3 spans 13 amino acids. V lost 6 bases, J lost 8 bases, and 8 bases stayed unmatched. Germline loops: CDR1 GTSNPN, CDR2 SVGIG (reference sequence). The chain's CDR3 is CACAGQGVGEAFF. The CDR3 DNA follows: TGTGCCTGCGCGGGACAGGGGGTGGGCGAAGCTTTCTTT. Supplemented by reference TRBV30 and TRBJ1-1, the full variable domain reads SQTIHQWPATLVQPVGSPLSLECTVEGTSNPNLYWYRQAAGRGLQLLFYSVGIGQISSEVPQNLSASRPQDRQFILSSKKLLLSDSGFYLCACAGQGVGEAFFGQGTRLTVV.

J is TRBJ1-2 and V is TRBV15; TRBD1 might be the D (6 bases). Between the trimmed V and J ends, which lost 0 bases and 4 bases, there was a span of 12 bases. Germline values: CDR1 LNHNV, CDR2 YYDKDF (reference sequence). The CDR3 covers 15 residues. CDR3 sequence: CATSRESRGPYGYTF. In DNA, the CDR3 is TGTGCCACCAGCAGAGAATCCAGGGGCCCCTATGGCTACACCTTC.

The rearrangement joins TRBV18 to TRBJ2-1; TRBD2 is a possible D gene (5 bases). This CDR3 has 14 residues. V was cut by 3 bases and J by 3 bases, with 9 bases left in between. Germline CDR1 reads KGHSH; CDR2 reads LQKENI. As DNA, the CDR3 is TGTGCCAGCTCACCTAGCGCGGACTACAATGAGCAGTTCTTC. This translates into CASSPSADYNEQFF.

For the CDR3, the DNA is TGTGCCAGCAGTTCACCACGATCGGGGGGGCGCAATCAGCCCCAGCATTTT. Translating it yields CASSSPRSGGRNQPQHF. This chain connects TRBV28 to TRBJ1-5; the D gene is possibly TRBD1 (6 bases). The CDR3 runs 17 residues. Looked up from germline, CDR1 is MDHEN and CDR2 is SYDVKM. V gave up 4 bases and J gave up 2 bases, with 18 bases separating them.

This clone was detected only once. The J gene is TRBJ1-5, the V gene TRBV28, with D perhaps matching TRBD1 (6 bases). This CDR3 has 19 residues. Per the germline V gene, CDR1 is MDHEN and CDR2 is SYDVKM. Trimming took off 3 bases at V and 1 base at J, with 22 bases between the two ends. The CDR3 protein is CASSLGPDRLWMSNQPQHF. DNA of the CDR3: TGTGCCAGCAGTTTGGGGCCAGACAGGTTATGGATGAGCAATCAGCCCCAGCATTTT. Full variable domain (remainder filled in from reference TRBV28 and TRBJ1-5): DVKVTQSSRYLVKRTGEKVFLECVQDMDHENMFWYRQDPGLGLRLIYFSYDVKMKEKGDIPEGYSVSREKKERFSLILESASTNQTSMYLCASSLGPDRLWMSNQPQHFGDGTRLSIL.

J is TRBJ2-2 and V is TRBV19; a possible D gene is TRBD1 (6 bases). Germline V gene lookup returns CDR1 LNHDA and CDR2 SQIVND (reference sequence). The CDR3 is made up of 13 amino acids. V was cut by 11 bases and J by 4 bases, with 14 bases left in between. The CDR3 DNA reads as TGTGCCTTAGAGGCAGGGGCCACCGGGGAGCTGTTTTTT. Its protein is CALEAGATGELFF.